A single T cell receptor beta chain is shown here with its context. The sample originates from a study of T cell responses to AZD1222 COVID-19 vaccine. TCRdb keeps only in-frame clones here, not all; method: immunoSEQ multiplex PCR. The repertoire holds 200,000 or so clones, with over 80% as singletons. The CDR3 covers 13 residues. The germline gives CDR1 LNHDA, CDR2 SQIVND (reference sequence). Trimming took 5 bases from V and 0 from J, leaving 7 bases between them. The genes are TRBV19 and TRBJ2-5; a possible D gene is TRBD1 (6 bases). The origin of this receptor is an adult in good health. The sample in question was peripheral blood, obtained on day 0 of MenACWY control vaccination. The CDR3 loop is CASSWTDQETQYF. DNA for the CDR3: TGTGCCAGTAGTTGGACAGACCAAGAGACCCAGTACTTC.